A single sample is the source of the 15 T cell receptor beta chains below, sequenced in a study of cytomegalovirus exposure and HLA in healthy donors. The PCR was carried out with 60 Vbeta primers and 13 Jbeta primers. The table came from immunoSEQ multiplex PCR; TCRdb's copy has only in-frame clones and leaves some out. The sample lists some 200,000 clones, around 64% occurring once. Sequenced input: PBMCs. These receptors were collected from a man aged 40-55 years in good health and CMV-seropositive.

The chain recombines TRBV4-2 with TRBJ1-6; the match to TRBD1 covers 8 bases. This CDR3 has 16 residues. Trimming removed 0 bases from V and 7 bases from J; junction bases left unmatched: 5. Per germline, CDR1 LGHNA and CDR2 YNFKEQ. CDR3 loop: CASSQDEGTGNSPLHF. The CDR3 coding sequence is TGTGCCAGCAGCCAAGATGAAGGGACAGGAAATTCACCCCTCCACTTT.

This chain connects TRBV5-1 to TRBJ2-3; 10 nucleotides agree with TRBD1. The CDR3 has 16 residues. The V gene's germline CDR1 is SGHRS and CDR2 YFSETQ. V was clipped by 4 bases and J by 4 bases; unmatched bases: 9. The CDR3 sequence: CASSASGTGVPDTQYF. CDR3 DNA: TGCGCCAGCAGCGCCTCCGGGACAGGGGTCCCAGATACGCAGTATTTT. The entire variable domain, with the rest obtained from reference TRBV5-1 and TRBJ2-3, is as follows: KAGVTQTPRYLIKTRGQQVTLSCSPISGHRSVSWYQQTPGQGLQFLFEYFSETQRNKGNFPGRFSGRQFSNSRSEMNVSTLELGDSALYLCASSASGTGVPDTQYFGPGTRLTVL.

This clone was detected many times. This chain uses TRBV5-1 with TRBJ1-1; 8 bases map to TRBD1. After removal of 1 base from V and 11 bases from J, the junction contained 7 bases not matched to a gene. The CDR3 totals 13 residues. Germline lookup yields CDR1 SGHRS and CDR2 YFSETQ. The DNA for the CDR3 is TGCGCCAGCAGCTTGTCCGACAGGGGAGAGGCTTTCTTT. Protein: CASSLSDRGEAFF.

The V call is TRBV7-9, the J call TRBJ1-2; 7 nucleotides agree with TRBD1. Losses at the gene ends were 2 bases for V and 8 bases for J; bases not matched to a gene: 11. Germline values: CDR1 SEHNR, CDR2 FQNEAQ (reference sequence). This CDR3 is 15 amino acids long. In DNA, the CDR3 is TGTGCCAGCAGCTTATTCCGGGACAGACCTAGGGGCTACACCTTC. It encodes CASSLFRDRPRGYTF.

The chain joins TRBV7-8 to TRBJ2-2; 8 nucleotides align to TRBD1. The V gene end was trimmed by 1 base and the J gene end by 4 bases; junction bases not matched to a gene: 8. Germline CDR1 reads SGHVS; CDR2 reads FQNEAQ. This CDR3 region has 17 residues. The CDR3 sequence is CASSLDLGQGLTGELFF. The DNA for the CDR3 is TGTGCCAGCAGCTTAGATTTAGGACAGGGCCTCACCGGGGAGCTGTTTTTT.

The chain uses TRBV19 and TRBJ1-2; D gene unclear. Germline CDR1 LNHDA, CDR2 SQIVND (reference sequence). CDR3 length: 13 residues. The V gene lost 4 bases and the J gene lost 4 bases, with 10 bases spanning the gap. The CDR3 DNA reads TGTGCCAGTAGTAAGTCGGGAATCTATGGCTACACCTTC. Translation gives CASSKSGIYGYTF.

The CDR3, as DNA: TGTGCCAGCAGTGTTGTGGAGAACTATGGCTACACCTTC. The encoded protein is CASSVVENYGYTF. This chain connects TRBV25-1 to TRBJ1-2; D gene ambiguous. Between the trimmed V and J ends, which lost 4 bases and 2 bases, there was a span of 8 bases. CDR3 length: 13 residues. Germline V CDR1 and CDR2: MGHDK, SYGVNS.

The V call is TRBV2, the J call TRBJ2-1; D call uncertain. In germline, CDR1 is SNHLY, CDR2 FYNNEI. This CDR3 is built from 12 residues. The V end was cut by 5 bases, the J end by 12 bases, with 14 bases between. CDR3 in amino acids: CASSYTMPGQFF. DNA of the CDR3: TGTGCCAGCAGTTATACTATGCCCGGGCAGTTCTTC.

The chain uses TRBV5-1 and TRBJ2-1, with TRBD2 matching over 13 bases. The V gene's germline CDR1 is SGHRS and CDR2 YFSETQ. After removal of 0 bases from V and 10 bases from J, the junction contained 7 bases not matched to a gene. This CDR3 is 16 amino acids long. CDR3 sequence reads: CASSLAGLAGEREQFF. Here the CDR3 DNA reads TGCGCCAGCAGCTTGGCCGGACTAGCGGGGGAAAGAGAGCAGTTCTTC.

The chain is built from TRBV5-6 and TRBJ1-6; unclear D gene. Germline loops: CDR1 SGHDT, CDR2 YYEEEE. The CDR3 length is 11 residues. The V and J ends lost 3 bases and 10 bases respectively, with 5 bases between them. The CDR3 DNA is TGTGCCAGCAGCTCGGGATCACCCCTCCACTTT. Its translation: CASSSGSPLHF.

V and J are TRBV2 and TRBJ1-2; 8 bases line up with TRBD1. The CDR3 extends over 13 amino acids. Germline V lookup: CDR1 SNHLY, CDR2 FYNNEI. V lost 4 bases, J lost 4 bases, and 2 bases stayed unmatched. In nucleotides, the CDR3 is TGTGCCAGCAGTGGGGACAGGTTCTATGGCTACACCTTC. It codes for CASSGDRFYGYTF.

The chain employs TRBV4-1 and TRBJ1-1; 8 bases line up with TRBD1. Germline CDR1 reads MGHRA; CDR2 reads YSYEKL. V lost 2 bases and J lost 7; bases outside the gene matches: 9. CDR3 length: 15 amino acids. CDR3 in DNA: TGCGCCAGCAGCCAATTTGGACAGGGAAAGGGTGAAGCTTTCTTT. Protein product: CASSQFGQGKGEAFF.

The J gene is TRBJ2-5, the V gene TRBV27, with a tentative D call TRBD2 (5 bases). CDR3 length equals 13 residues. V lost 2 bases, J lost 4 bases, and 8 bases lay in between. Germline V lookup: CDR1 MNHEY, CDR2 SMNVEV (reference sequence). The CDR3 loop is CASSLGRGETQYF. CDR3 sequence (DNA): TGTGCCAGCAGTTTAGGCCGGGGAGAGACCCAGTACTTC.

This chain joins TRBV11-3 and TRBJ2-7; a weak D match, TRBD2 (6 bases). Germline CDR1 SGHNT, CDR2 YENEEA. Trimming pared 3 bases from V and 9 bases from J, leaving 12 bases between. The CDR3 covers 12 residues. This CDR3 is CASSLDQGGQYF. The DNA of the CDR3 is TGTGCCAGCAGCTTGGATCAGGGAGGGCAGTACTTC. Based on the CDR3 plus reference TRBV11-3 and TRBJ2-7, the full variable domain is EAGVVQSPRYKIIEKKQPVAFWCNPISGHNTLYWYLQNLGQGPELLIRYENEEAVDDSQLPKDRFSAERLKGVDSTLKIQPAELGDSAVYLCASSLDQGGQYFGPGTRLTVT.

This clone was picked up one time. The gene calls are TRBV5-1 and TRBJ2-3; 7 nucleotides line up with TRBD1. Germline values: CDR1 SGHRS, CDR2 YFSETQ. This CDR3 spans 15 amino acids. J lost 2 bases, V lost 4 bases, and 7 bases had no gene match. The CDR3 loop reads CASSPETGSTDTQYF. The CDR3, as DNA: TGCGCCAGCAGCCCGGAGACAGGGTCCACAGATACGCAGTATTTT.